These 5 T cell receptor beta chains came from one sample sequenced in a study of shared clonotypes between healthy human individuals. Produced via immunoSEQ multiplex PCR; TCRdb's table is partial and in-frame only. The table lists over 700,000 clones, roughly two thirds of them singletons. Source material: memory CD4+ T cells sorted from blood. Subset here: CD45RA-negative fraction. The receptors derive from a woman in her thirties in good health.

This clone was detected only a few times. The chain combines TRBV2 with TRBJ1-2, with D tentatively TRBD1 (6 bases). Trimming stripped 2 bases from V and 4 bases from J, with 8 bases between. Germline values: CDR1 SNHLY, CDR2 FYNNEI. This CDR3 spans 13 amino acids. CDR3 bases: TGTGCCAGCAGTGAACAGGACAGCTATGGCTACACCTTC. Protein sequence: CASSEQDSYGYTF.

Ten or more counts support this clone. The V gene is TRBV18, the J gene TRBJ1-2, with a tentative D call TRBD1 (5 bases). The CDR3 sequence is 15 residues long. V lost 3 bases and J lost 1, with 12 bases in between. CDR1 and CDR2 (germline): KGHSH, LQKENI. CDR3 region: CASSPTGQGNYGYTF. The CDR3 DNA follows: TGTGCCAGCTCACCGACGGGGCAGGGTAACTATGGCTACACCTTC.

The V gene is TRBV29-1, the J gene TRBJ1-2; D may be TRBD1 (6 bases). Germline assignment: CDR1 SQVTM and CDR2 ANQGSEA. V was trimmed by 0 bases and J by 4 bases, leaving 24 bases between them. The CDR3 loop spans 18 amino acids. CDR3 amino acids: CSVEDPDRRTHEAYGYTF. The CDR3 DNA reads TGCAGCGTTGAAGATCCAGACAGGAGGACTCATGAGGCCTATGGCTACACCTTC.

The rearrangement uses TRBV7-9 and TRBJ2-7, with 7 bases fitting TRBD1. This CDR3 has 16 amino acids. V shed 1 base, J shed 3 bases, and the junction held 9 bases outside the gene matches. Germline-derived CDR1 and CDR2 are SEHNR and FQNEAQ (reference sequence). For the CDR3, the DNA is TGTGCCAGCAGCTTAGAGGGGGCGGTGGGGCACTACGAGCAGTACTTC. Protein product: CASSLEGAVGHYEQYF.

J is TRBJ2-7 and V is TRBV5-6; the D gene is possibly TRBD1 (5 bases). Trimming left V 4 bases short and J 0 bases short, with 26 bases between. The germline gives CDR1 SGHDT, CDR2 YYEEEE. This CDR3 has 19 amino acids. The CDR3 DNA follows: TGTGCCAGCAGCCTCCTCACCTCCAGGGTACGAGCCCTCTCCTACGAGCAGTACTTC. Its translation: CASSLLTSRVRALSYEQYF.